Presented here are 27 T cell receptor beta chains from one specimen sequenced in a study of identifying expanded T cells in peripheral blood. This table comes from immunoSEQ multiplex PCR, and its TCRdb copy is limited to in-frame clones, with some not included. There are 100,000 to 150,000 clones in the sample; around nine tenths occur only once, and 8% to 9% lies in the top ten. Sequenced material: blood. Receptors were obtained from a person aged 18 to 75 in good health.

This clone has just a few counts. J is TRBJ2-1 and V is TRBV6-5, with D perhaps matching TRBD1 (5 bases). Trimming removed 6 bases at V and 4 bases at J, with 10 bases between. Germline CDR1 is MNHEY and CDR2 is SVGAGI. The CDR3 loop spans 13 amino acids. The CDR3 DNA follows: TGTGCCAGCAGAGTGACAGAATACAATGAGCAGTTCTTC. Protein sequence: CASRVTEYNEQFF.

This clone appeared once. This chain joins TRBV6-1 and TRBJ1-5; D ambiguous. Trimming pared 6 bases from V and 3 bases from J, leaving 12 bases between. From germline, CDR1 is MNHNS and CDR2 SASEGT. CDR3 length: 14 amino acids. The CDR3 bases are TGTGCCAGCAGAATGACGGCGAACAATCAGCCCCAGCATTTT. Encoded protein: CASRMTANNQPQHF.

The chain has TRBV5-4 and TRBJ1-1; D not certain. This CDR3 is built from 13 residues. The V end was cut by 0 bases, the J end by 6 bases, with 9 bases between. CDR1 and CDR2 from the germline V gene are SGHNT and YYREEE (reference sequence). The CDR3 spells CASSLVGYPEAFF. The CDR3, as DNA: TGTGCCAGCAGCTTGGTGGGGTATCCTGAAGCTTTCTTT.

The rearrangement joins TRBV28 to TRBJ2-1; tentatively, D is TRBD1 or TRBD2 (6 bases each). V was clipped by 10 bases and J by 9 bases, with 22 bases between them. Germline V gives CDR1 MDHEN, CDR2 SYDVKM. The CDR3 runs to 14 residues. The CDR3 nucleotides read TGTGCCACAGGGGCCCGGGACTTGATTGGTGAGCAGTTCTTC. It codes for CATGARDLIGEQFF. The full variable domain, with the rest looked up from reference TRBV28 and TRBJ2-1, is DVKVTQSSRYLVKRTGEKVFLECVQDMDHENMFWYRQDPGLGLRLIYFSYDVKMKEKGDIPEGYSVSREKKERFSLILESASTNQTSMYLCATGARDLIGEQFFGPGTRLTVL.

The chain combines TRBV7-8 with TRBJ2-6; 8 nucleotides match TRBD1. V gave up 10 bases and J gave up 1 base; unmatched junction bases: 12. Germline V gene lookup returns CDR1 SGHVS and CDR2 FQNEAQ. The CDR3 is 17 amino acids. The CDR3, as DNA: TGTGCCATGACTAGACAGGGGTATAGGTCTGGGGCCAACGTCCTGACTTTC. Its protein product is CAMTRQGYRSGANVLTF.

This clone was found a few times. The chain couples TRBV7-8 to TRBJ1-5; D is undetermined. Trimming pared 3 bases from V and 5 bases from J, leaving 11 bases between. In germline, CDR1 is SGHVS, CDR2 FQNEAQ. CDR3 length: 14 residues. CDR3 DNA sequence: TGTGCCAGCAGCTTTGACGGGCGGGATCAGCCCCAGCATTTT. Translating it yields CASSFDGRDQPQHF.

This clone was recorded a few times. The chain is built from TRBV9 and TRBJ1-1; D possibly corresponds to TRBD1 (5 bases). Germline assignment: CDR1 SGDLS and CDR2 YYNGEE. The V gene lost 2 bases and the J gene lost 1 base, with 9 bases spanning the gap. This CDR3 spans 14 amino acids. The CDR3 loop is CASSVEGENTEAFF. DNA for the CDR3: TGTGCCAGCAGCGTTGAAGGGGAGAACACTGAAGCTTTCTTT.

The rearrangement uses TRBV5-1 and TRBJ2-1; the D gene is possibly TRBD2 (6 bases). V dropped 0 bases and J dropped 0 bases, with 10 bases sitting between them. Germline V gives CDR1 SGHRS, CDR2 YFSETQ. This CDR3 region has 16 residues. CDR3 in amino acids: CASSLAAGSSYNEQFF. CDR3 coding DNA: TGCGCCAGCAGCTTGGCGGCGGGAAGCTCCTACAATGAGCAGTTCTTC. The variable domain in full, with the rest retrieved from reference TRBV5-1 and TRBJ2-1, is KAGVTQTPRYLIKTRGQQVTLSCSPISGHRSVSWYQQTPGQGLQFLFEYFSETQRNKGNFPGRFSGRQFSNSRSEMNVSTLELGDSALYLCASSLAAGSSYNEQFFGPGTRLTVL.

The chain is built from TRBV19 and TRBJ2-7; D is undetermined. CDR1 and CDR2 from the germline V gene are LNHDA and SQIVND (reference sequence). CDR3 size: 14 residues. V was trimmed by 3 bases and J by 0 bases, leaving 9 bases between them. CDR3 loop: CASSIKISSYEQYF. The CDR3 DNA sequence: TGTGCCAGTAGTATCAAAATAAGCTCCTACGAGCAGTACTTC.

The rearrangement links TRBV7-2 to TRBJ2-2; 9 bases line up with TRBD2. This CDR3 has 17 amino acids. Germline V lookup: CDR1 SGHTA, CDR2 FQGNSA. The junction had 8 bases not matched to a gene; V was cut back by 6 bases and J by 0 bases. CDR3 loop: CASRPYAGGTNTGELFF. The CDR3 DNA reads TGTGCCAGCAGACCCTACGCGGGGGGGACGAACACCGGGGAGCTGTTTTTT.

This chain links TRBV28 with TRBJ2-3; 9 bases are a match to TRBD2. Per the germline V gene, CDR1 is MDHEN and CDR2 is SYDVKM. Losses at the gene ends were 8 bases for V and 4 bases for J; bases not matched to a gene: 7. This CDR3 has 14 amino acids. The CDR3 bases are TGTGCCAGCCGCCGCGGGACTAGCCCAGATACGCAGTATTTT. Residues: CASRRGTSPDTQYF.

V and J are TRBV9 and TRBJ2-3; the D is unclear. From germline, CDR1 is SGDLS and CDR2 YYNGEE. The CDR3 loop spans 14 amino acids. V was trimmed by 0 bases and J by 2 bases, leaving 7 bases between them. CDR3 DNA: TGTGCCAGCAGCGTAGCCGCACTCACAGATACGCAGTATTTT. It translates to CASSVAALTDTQYF.

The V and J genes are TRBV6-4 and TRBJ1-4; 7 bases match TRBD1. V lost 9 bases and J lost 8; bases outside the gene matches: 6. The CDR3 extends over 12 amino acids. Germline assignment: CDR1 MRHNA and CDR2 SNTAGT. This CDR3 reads CASSDREEKLFF. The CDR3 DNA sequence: TGTGCCAGTTCTGACAGGGAGGAAAAACTGTTTTTT.

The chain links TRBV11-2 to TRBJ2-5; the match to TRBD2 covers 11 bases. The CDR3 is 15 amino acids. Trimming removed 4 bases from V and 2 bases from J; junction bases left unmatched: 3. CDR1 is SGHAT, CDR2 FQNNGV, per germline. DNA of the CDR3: TGTGCCAGCAGCTCCAGACTAGCGGGGCAAGAGACCCAGTACTTC. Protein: CASSSRLAGQETQYF.

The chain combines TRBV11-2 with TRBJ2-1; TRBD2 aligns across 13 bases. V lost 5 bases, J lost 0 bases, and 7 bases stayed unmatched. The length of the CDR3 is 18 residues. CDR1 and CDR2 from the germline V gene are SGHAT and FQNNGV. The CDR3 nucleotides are TGTGCCAGCAGCCCCGGGACTAGCGGGGCAAGCTCCTACAATGAGCAGTTCTTC. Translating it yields CASSPGTSGASSYNEQFF.

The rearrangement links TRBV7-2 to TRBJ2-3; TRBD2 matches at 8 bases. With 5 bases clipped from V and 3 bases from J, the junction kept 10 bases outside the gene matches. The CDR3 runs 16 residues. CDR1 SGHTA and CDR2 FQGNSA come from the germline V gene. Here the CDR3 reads CASSRTASGGTDTQYF. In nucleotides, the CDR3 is TGTGCCAGCAGCCGGACCGCCTCGGGGGGGACAGATACGCAGTATTTT.

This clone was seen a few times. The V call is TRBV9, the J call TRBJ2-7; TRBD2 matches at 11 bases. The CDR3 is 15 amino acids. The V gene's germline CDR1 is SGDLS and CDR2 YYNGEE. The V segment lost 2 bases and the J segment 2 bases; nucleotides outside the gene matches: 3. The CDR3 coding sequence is TGTGCCAGCAGCGTCACTAGCGGGGGTACCTACGAGCAGTACTTC. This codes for CASSVTSGGTYEQYF. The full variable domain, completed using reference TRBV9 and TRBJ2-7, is DSGVTQTPKHLITATGQRVTLRCSPRSGDLSVYWYQQSLDQGLQFLIQYYNGEERAKGNILERFSAQQFPDLHSELNLSSLELGDSALYFCASSVTSGGTYEQYFGPGTRLTVT.

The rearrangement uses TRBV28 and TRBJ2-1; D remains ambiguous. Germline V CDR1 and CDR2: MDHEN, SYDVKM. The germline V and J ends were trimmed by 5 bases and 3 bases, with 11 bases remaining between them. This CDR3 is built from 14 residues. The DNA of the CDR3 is TGTGCCAGCAGTCCTCGATCTAGCTACAATGAGCAGTTCTTC. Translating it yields CASSPRSSYNEQFF.

Written as DNA, the CDR3 is TGTGCCAGCAGCACGGGACAGCTATACAATGAGCAGTTCTTC. This codes for CASSTGQLYNEQFF. J is TRBJ2-1 and V is TRBV11-2; TRBD1 aligns across 7 bases. Germline CDR1 SGHAT, CDR2 FQNNGV. With V trimmed by 5 bases and J by 4 bases, 5 bases remained unmatched. The CDR3 sequence is 14 residues long.

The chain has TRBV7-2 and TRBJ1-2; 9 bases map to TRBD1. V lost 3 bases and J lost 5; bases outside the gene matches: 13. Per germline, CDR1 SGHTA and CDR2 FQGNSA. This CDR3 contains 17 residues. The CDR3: CASSLRGRTGTGYGYTF. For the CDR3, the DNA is TGTGCCAGCAGCTTGAGGGGGAGAACCGGGACAGGGTATGGCTACACCTTC.

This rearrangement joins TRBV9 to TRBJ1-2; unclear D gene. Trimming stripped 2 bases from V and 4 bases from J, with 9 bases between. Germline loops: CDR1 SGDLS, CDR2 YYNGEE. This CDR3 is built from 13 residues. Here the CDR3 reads CASSVRESYGYTF. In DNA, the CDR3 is TGTGCCAGCAGCGTCCGGGAGAGCTATGGCTACACCTTC.

DNA of the CDR3: TGTGCCAGCAGTTTCGACGGGGAGGCGAGGGGCGGGGAGCTGTTTTTT. Translated: CASSFDGEARGGELFF. The chain is built from TRBV28 and TRBJ2-2; perhaps TRBD2 as D (6 bases). V dropped 3 bases and J dropped 7 bases, with 18 bases sitting between them. Germline CDR1 MDHEN, CDR2 SYDVKM. This CDR3 spans 16 amino acids.

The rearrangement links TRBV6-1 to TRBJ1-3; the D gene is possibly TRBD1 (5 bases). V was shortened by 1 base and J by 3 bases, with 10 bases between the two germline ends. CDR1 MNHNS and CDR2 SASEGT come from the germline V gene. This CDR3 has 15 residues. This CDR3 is CASSEDGGNGNTIYF. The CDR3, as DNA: TGTGCCAGCAGTGAAGACGGGGGGAATGGAAACACCATATATTTT.

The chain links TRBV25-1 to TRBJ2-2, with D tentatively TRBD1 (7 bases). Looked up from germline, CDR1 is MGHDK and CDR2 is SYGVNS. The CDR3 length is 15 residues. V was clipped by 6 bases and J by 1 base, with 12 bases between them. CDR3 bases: TGTGCCAGCAGGGATCAGGGGGGGAACACCGGGGAGCTGTTTTTT. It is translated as CASRDQGGNTGELFF.

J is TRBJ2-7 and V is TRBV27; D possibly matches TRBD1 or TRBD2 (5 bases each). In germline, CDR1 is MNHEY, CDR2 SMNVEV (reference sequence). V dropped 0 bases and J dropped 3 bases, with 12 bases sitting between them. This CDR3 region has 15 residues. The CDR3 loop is CASSLSWGPGYEQYF. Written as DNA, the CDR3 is TGTGCCAGCAGTTTATCGTGGGGACCTGGCTACGAGCAGTACTTC.

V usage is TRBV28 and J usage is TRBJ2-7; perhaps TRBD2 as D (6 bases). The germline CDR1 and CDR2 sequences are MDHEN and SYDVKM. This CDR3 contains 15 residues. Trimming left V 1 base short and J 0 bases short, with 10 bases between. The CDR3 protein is CASSLLSGDSYEQYF. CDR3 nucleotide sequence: TGTGCCAGCAGTTTATTGTCGGGGGACTCCTACGAGCAGTACTTC. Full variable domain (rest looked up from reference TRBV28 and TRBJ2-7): DVKVTQSSRYLVKRTGEKVFLECVQDMDHENMFWYRQDPGLGLRLIYFSYDVKMKEKGDIPEGYSVSREKKERFSLILESASTNQTSMYLCASSLLSGDSYEQYFGPGTRLTVT.

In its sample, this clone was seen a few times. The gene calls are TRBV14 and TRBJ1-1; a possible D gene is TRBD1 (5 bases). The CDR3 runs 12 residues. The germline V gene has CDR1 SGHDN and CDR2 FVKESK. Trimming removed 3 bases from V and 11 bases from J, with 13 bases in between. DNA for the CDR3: TGTGCCAGCAGCCAGGTGGGGGGTTATGCTTTCTTT. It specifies CASSQVGGYAFF.